The rows below give T cell receptor beta chains drawn from one sample of a study of blood T cell repertoires in COVID-19. Produced via immunoSEQ multiplex PCR; TCRdb's table is partial and in-frame only. The sample consists of about 250,000 clones, roughly nine tenths of them appearing once. The sequenced sample was peripheral blood. Receptors originate from a woman aged 60-75 years who had recovered from COVID-19. CDR3s include the opening cysteine and the closing phenylalanine or tryptophan. D genes are given only for firm matches. Part of the rows lack a size; the others show once, few, many or a class for expanded clones.

d_gene: -; v_gene: TRBV4-1; abundance: -; j_gene: TRBJ1-6; CDR3nt: TGCGCCAGCAGCCAAGAGCGGATTGGTAATTCACCCCTCCACTTT; CDR3aa: CASSQERIGNSPLHF
d_gene: -; v_gene: TRBV28; abundance: -; j_gene: TRBJ1-5; CDR3nt: TGTGCCAGCTGGGGGGGGTATAGCAATCAGCCCCAGCATTTT; CDR3aa: CASWGGYSNQPQHF
d_gene: TRBD2; v_gene: TRBV28; abundance: -; j_gene: TRBJ2-1; CDR3nt: TGTGCCAGCAGTCTCCCGGGAGGAGGGTGGTACAATGAGCAGTTCTTC; CDR3aa: CASSLPGGGWYNEQFF
d_gene: -; v_gene: TRBV28; abundance: -; j_gene: TRBJ1-5; CDR3nt: TGTGCCAGCAGTCCCCAACAGGGTAGTCAGCCCCAGCATTTT; CDR3aa: CASSPQQGSQPQHF
d_gene: TRBD2; v_gene: TRBV11-3; abundance: -; j_gene: TRBJ2-1; CDR3nt: TGTGCCAGCAGCTTATATAGCGGGGAGGGGGGCCACGAGCAGTTCTTC; CDR3aa: CASSLYSGEGGHEQFF
d_gene: -; v_gene: TRBV19; abundance: -; j_gene: TRBJ1-2; CDR3nt: TGTGCCAGTAGTCCAGGCAATGCTAACTATGGCTACACCTTC; CDR3aa: CASSPGNANYGYTF
d_gene: -; v_gene: TRBV10-1; abundance: once; j_gene: TRBJ2-1; CDR3nt: TGCGCCAGCATTCTAGATGAGCAGTTCTTC; CDR3aa: CASILDEQFF
d_gene: -; v_gene: TRBV19; abundance: -; j_gene: TRBJ1-2; CDR3nt: TGTGCCAGTAGTATGGGAGGGGGATACTATGGCTACACCTTC; CDR3aa: CASSMGGGYYGYTF
d_gene: TRBD1; v_gene: TRBV5-1; abundance: -; j_gene: TRBJ2-1; CDR3nt: TGCGCCAGCAGTTCAGGGACAGGCGGCGCTTACAATGAGCAGTTCTTC; CDR3aa: CASSSGTGGAYNEQFF
d_gene: TRBD1; v_gene: TRBV6-6; abundance: -; j_gene: TRBJ1-5; CDR3nt: TGTGCCAGCAGTCTCCCAGGGGGGCGGCAGCCCCAGCATTTT; CDR3aa: CASSLPGGRQPQHF
d_gene: -; v_gene: TRBV6-6; abundance: -; j_gene: TRBJ2-7; CDR3nt: TGTGCCAGCACTCAGACCGGCTCGGGGTCCTCCTACGAGCAGTACTTC; CDR3aa: CASTQTGSGSSYEQYF
d_gene: TRBD2; v_gene: TRBV5-4; abundance: -; j_gene: TRBJ2-5; CDR3nt: TGTGCCAGCAGCTCCTCGACTAGCCGGGGGGAGACCCAGTACTTC; CDR3aa: CASSSSTSRGETQYF
d_gene: TRBD2; v_gene: TRBV7-3; abundance: -; j_gene: TRBJ2-5; CDR3nt: TGTGCCAGCAGCCAAGCGGGGGGAGTTGTAGAGACCCAGTACTTC; CDR3aa: CASSQAGGVVETQYF
d_gene: -; v_gene: TRBV4-3; abundance: many; j_gene: TRBJ1-3; CDR3nt: TGCGCCAGCAGCCAAGTCCTAGGTGCGGGCGGGAGAGGAGGAAACACCATATATTTT; CDR3aa: CASSQVLGAGGRGGNTIYF
d_gene: TRBD2; v_gene: TRBV4-3; abundance: -; j_gene: TRBJ2-4; CDR3nt: TGCGCCAGCAGCCATCAAACTAGCGGGCGCATCATTCAGTACTTC; CDR3aa: CASSHQTSGRIIQYF
d_gene: TRBD2; v_gene: TRBV5-6; abundance: -; j_gene: TRBJ2-1; CDR3nt: TGTGCCAGCAGCCGCGGGGGATACAATGAGCAGTTCTTC; CDR3aa: CASSRGGYNEQFF
d_gene: TRBD2; v_gene: TRBV5-6; abundance: many; j_gene: TRBJ2-7; CDR3nt: TGTGCCAGCAGCTTGGAGCGGGGCCAGTACACCAGCTCCTACGAGCAGTACTTC; CDR3aa: CASSLERGQYTSSYEQYF
d_gene: -; v_gene: TRBV9; abundance: -; j_gene: TRBJ1-2; CDR3nt: TGTGCCAGCAGCGTAGCTGACGTGGGGCCGGGCTATGGCTACACCTTC; CDR3aa: CASSVADVGPGYGYTF
d_gene: TRBD2; v_gene: TRBV19; abundance: -; j_gene: TRBJ2-7; CDR3nt: TGTGCCAGTAGTATAGGAGGACTAGCGGGGGACTCCTACGAGCAGTACTTC; CDR3aa: CASSIGGLAGDSYEQYF
d_gene: TRBD1; v_gene: TRBV11-2; abundance: -; j_gene: TRBJ1-5; CDR3nt: TGTGCCAGCAGCTCCAGGACAGGGGCGACCAATCAGCCCCAGCATTTT; CDR3aa: CASSSRTGATNQPQHF
d_gene: TRBD1; v_gene: TRBV25-1; abundance: -; j_gene: TRBJ1-6; CDR3nt: TGTGCCAGCAGTGATTCCAGGGGGTCACCCCTCCACTTT; CDR3aa: CASSDSRGSPLHF
d_gene: TRBD1; v_gene: TRBV6-2/TRBV6-3; abundance: -; j_gene: TRBJ1-2; CDR3nt: TGTGCCAGCAGTCTCGACAGGGGGTGGAGGATCTACACCTTC; CDR3aa: CASSLDRGWRIYTF
d_gene: -; v_gene: TRBV7-3; abundance: -; j_gene: TRBJ1-2; CDR3nt: TGTGCCAGCAGCTTAGCGGGGCAGGACGGCTACACCTTC; CDR3aa: CASSLAGQDGYTF
d_gene: -; v_gene: TRBV20-1; abundance: -; j_gene: TRBJ2-5; CDR3nt: TGCAGTGCTAGACTTCAAGAGACCCAGTACTTC; CDR3aa: CSARLQETQYF
d_gene: TRBD1; v_gene: TRBV6-6; abundance: few; j_gene: TRBJ2-2; CDR3nt: TGTGCCAGCAGTTCCCGACAGGGCGGGGAGCTGTTTTTT; CDR3aa: CASSSRQGGELFF
d_gene: -; v_gene: TRBV4-2; abundance: -; j_gene: TRBJ2-7; CDR3nt: TGTGCCAGCAGCCAAGATAGACTGATGGGCTACGAGCAGTACTTC; CDR3aa: CASSQDRLMGYEQYF
d_gene: -; v_gene: TRBV28; abundance: few; j_gene: TRBJ1-5; CDR3nt: TGTGCCAGCAGAAAAACAGGGACTCAGCCCCAGCATTTT; CDR3aa: CASRKTGTQPQHF
d_gene: TRBD1; v_gene: TRBV6-6; abundance: -; j_gene: TRBJ1-4; CDR3nt: TGTGCCAGCAGAAAACAGGGGGAAGGAGAAAAACTGTTTTTT; CDR3aa: CASRKQGEGEKLFF
d_gene: TRBD1; v_gene: TRBV4-2; abundance: -; j_gene: TRBJ2-5; CDR3nt: TGTGCCAGCAGCCAAGCGGGATCTGGGACAGGCACCCAAGAGACCCAGTACTTC; CDR3aa: CASSQAGSGTGTQETQYF
d_gene: -; v_gene: TRBV10-2; abundance: -; j_gene: TRBJ1-4; CDR3nt: TGCGCCAGCAAGGGAGCCGACACAGCAACTAATGAAAAACTGTTTTTT; CDR3aa: CASKGADTATNEKLFF
d_gene: -; v_gene: TRBV19; abundance: -; j_gene: TRBJ2-3; CDR3nt: TGTGCCAGTAACCCGGGCCGCGGGGCAGATACGCAGTATTTT; CDR3aa: CASNPGRGADTQYF